These 30 T cell receptor beta chains were all obtained from the same sample, sequenced in a study of T cell changes during pregnancy in multiple sclerosis. This table comes from immunoSEQ multiplex PCR, and its TCRdb copy is limited to in-frame clones, with some not included. The sample has about 57,000 clones, approximately 86% seen once. Material: CD4+ T cells from peripheral blood mononuclear cells, obtained in the third trimester of pregnancy. The receptors stem from a female donor with multiple sclerosis, enrolled in a pregnancy study.

The chain links TRBV19 to TRBJ1-2; tentatively, D is TRBD1 (5 bases). The germline V gene has CDR1 LNHDA and CDR2 SQIVND (reference sequence). V lost 6 bases to trimming and J lost 5 bases, with 19 bases between them. The CDR3 totals 15 residues. The CDR3 bases are TGTGCCAGTAGGGCCGGGGGGGTGTCTTCATATGGCTACACCTTC. Its protein product is CASRAGGVSSYGYTF.

This chain links TRBV30 with TRBJ2-3, with TRBD1 identical over 8 bases. The CDR3 length is 18 residues. Germline assignment: CDR1 GTSNPN and CDR2 SVGIG (reference sequence). V lost 3 bases and J lost 3; bases outside the gene matches: 17. CDR3 amino acids: CAWSPRLVMRDRTDTQYF. CDR3 bases: TGTGCCTGGAGCCCGCGGCTAGTGATGCGGGACAGGACAGATACGCAGTATTTT.

The chain has TRBV13 and TRBJ1-4; the D is unclear. The CDR3 sequence is 12 residues long. Trimming took off 1 base at V and 8 bases at J, with 5 bases between the two ends. CDR1 is PRHDT and CDR2 is FYEKMQ in the germline V gene (reference sequence). CDR3 in DNA: TGTGCCAGCAGCTTAGCCCGGGAAAAACTGTTTTTT. Translation gives CASSLAREKLFF.

This chain links TRBV29-1 with TRBJ1-1; the D gene is possibly TRBD1 (6 bases). Germline CDR1 and CDR2: SQVTM and ANQGSEA. V dropped 2 bases and J dropped 1 base, with 8 bases sitting between them. There are 13 residues in the CDR3. The CDR3 region has the DNA TGCAGCGTTGAAAGGACAGAGAACACTGAAGCTTTCTTT. Encoded protein: CSVERTENTEAFF.

J is TRBJ1-5 and V is TRBV18; maybe TRBD1 (5 bases). Trimming cost V 4 bases and J 3 bases, with 13 bases left between them. CDR1 and CDR2 from the germline V gene are KGHSH and LQKENI. This CDR3 is built from 15 residues. The chain's CDR3 is CASSLTGLDNQPQHF. The CDR3 DNA is TGTGCCAGCTCACTAACAGGCCTAGACAATCAGCCCCAGCATTTT.

The chain joins TRBV4-3 to TRBJ2-7; TRBD1 matches at 8 bases. The germline V gene has CDR1 LGHNA and CDR2 YSLEER. The ends lost 8 bases at V and 2 bases at J; junction bases unmatched: 8. CDR3 size: 14 residues. Written as DNA, the CDR3 is TGCGCCAGCGGCTCGACAGGGGACCCCTACGAGCAGTACTTC. Residues: CASGSTGDPYEQYF.

The chain couples TRBV7-2 to TRBJ2-5, with 7 bases that match TRBD2. After removal of 5 bases from V and 3 bases from J, the junction contained 6 bases not matched to a gene. Germline values: CDR1 SGHTA, CDR2 FQGNSA. This CDR3 region has 14 residues. CDR3 amino acids: CASSTSAGEETQYF. For the CDR3, the DNA is TGTGCCAGCAGCACCAGCGCGGGGGAAGAGACCCAGTACTTC.

The chain carries TRBV6-1 and TRBJ1-2, with 9 nucleotides matching TRBD1. CDR1 is MNHNS, CDR2 SASEGT, per germline. V lost 6 bases to trimming and J lost 7 bases; unmatched junction nucleotides: 12. The CDR3 is 15 residues long. CDR3 nucleotides: TGTGCCAGCAGCTTATATCCGGGACAGGGTGGTGGCTACACCTTC. It specifies CASSLYPGQGGGYTF.

The chain has TRBV6-1 and TRBJ1-3; D is perhaps TRBD1 (5 bases). In germline, CDR1 is MNHNS, CDR2 SASEGT. The V end lost 8 bases, the J end lost 0 bases, and 11 bases lay between the germline ends. CDR3 length: 14 residues. CDR3 DNA sequence: TGTGCCAGCTTGGGACTGAACTCTGGAAACACCATATATTTT. Its protein product is CASLGLNSGNTIYF.

In this sample, this clone turned up once. This chain uses TRBV4-3 with TRBJ2-5, with D hard to call. Trimming left V 0 bases short and J 1 base short, with 6 bases between. Germline V lookup: CDR1 LGHNA, CDR2 YSLEER. This CDR3 has 14 amino acids. The CDR3 DNA reads TGCGCCAGCAGCCAAGAATTTAGCCAAGAGACCCAGTACTTC. As protein: CASSQEFSQETQYF.

V is TRBV6-1 and J is TRBJ2-2; D may be TRBD2 (5 bases). The CDR3 consists of 14 residues. Germline CDR1 MNHNS, CDR2 SASEGT. The V end was cut by 8 bases, the J end by 0 bases, with 10 bases between. The CDR3 region has the DNA TGTGCCAGCGTTCCGGGGACGAACACCGGGGAGCTGTTTTTT. The encoded protein is CASVPGTNTGELFF.

The chain couples TRBV18 to TRBJ2-1; no clear D gene. The CDR3 length is 15 residues. V lost 1 base to trimming and J lost 4 bases, with 11 bases between them. Germline V gives CDR1 KGHSH, CDR2 LQKENI. The CDR3 here is CASSPQPPPYNEQFF. DNA of the CDR3: TGTGCCAGCTCACCACAGCCACCACCATACAATGAGCAGTTCTTC.

The CDR3 here is CASREVLTFF. The CDR3 DNA is TGTGCCAGTAGGGAAGTTTTAACTTTCTTT. The chain uses TRBV2 and TRBJ1-1; D is ambiguous. The V end was cut by 9 bases, the J end by 12 bases, with 14 bases between. From germline, CDR1 is SNHLY and CDR2 FYNNEI. The length of the CDR3 is 10 residues.

The chain has TRBV19 and TRBJ1-2; D is unresolved. Trimming shortened V by 6 bases and J by 2 bases, and 10 bases separated the two germline ends. The V gene's germline CDR1 is LNHDA and CDR2 SQIVND (reference sequence). The CDR3 extends over 13 amino acids. The CDR3 region has the DNA TGTGCCAGTAGCCCCAGGAGGAACTATGGCTACACCTTC. Protein sequence: CASSPRRNYGYTF.

The chain combines TRBV7-9 with TRBJ2-7; D is perhaps TRBD2 (5 bases). Trimming removed 5 bases at V and 6 bases at J, with 11 bases between. The CDR3 spans 12 residues. Germline CDR1 and CDR2: SEHNR and FQNEAQ (reference sequence). The CDR3 region has the DNA TGTGCCAGCAGCATACTAGTAACCGAGCAGTACTTC. Residues: CASSILVTEQYF.

This chain joins TRBV19 and TRBJ2-7, with 8 bases aligning to TRBD1. Per germline, CDR1 LNHDA and CDR2 SQIVND (reference sequence). The CDR3 has 14 amino acids. V gave up 7 bases and J gave up 1 base; unmatched junction bases: 6. The CDR3 spells CASKGTGPSYEQYF. The CDR3 nucleotides are TGTGCCAGTAAGGGGACAGGTCCGTCCTACGAGCAGTACTTC.

CDR3 protein: CASSEGGGGNQPQHF. Here the CDR3 DNA reads TGTGCCAGCTCCGAAGGCGGAGGGGGCAATCAGCCCCAGCATTTT. The V call is TRBV7-9, the J call TRBJ1-5, with D tentatively TRBD1 (5 bases). The CDR3 loop spans 15 amino acids. From germline, CDR1 is SEHNR and CDR2 FQNEAQ (reference sequence). V gave up 8 bases and J gave up 2 bases, with 16 bases separating them.

In DNA, the CDR3 is TGTGCCAGCAGCTATAGAGTGGCTCCAGGGAAAGACTATGGCTACACCTTC. The encoded protein is CASSYRVAPGKDYGYTF. The V and J genes are TRBV7-2 and TRBJ1-2, with D possibly being TRBD1 (5 bases). Trimming removed 4 bases from V and 3 bases from J, with 21 bases in between. This CDR3 spans 17 amino acids. The germline CDR1 and CDR2 sequences are SGHTA and FQGNSA.

Details on this clone: At one of its ends the junction is not consistent with the germline gene, which may arise from a read error. The chain couples TRBV6-4 to TRBJ2-5, with D unresolved. This CDR3 contains 13 residues. Germline values: CDR1 MRHNA, CDR2 SNTAGT. The CDR3 DNA reads TGTGCCAGCAGTGCCCGCCACCAAGAGGCCCAGTACTTC. Protein: CASSARHQEAQYF.

The J gene is TRBJ1-1, the V gene TRBV10-1, with 8 bases matching TRBD1. The length of the CDR3 is 18 residues. V lost 8 bases, J lost 0 bases, and 17 bases stayed unmatched. Germline V gene data show CDR1 as WNHNN and CDR2 as SYGVQD (reference sequence). CDR3 protein: CASLGHRDRHAMNTEAFF. The CDR3 DNA reads as TGCGCCAGCCTTGGACACCGGGACAGGCATGCTATGAACACTGAAGCTTTCTTT.

This chain joins TRBV10-3 and TRBJ2-7; D may be TRBD2 (6 bases). The V end was cut by 4 bases, the J end by 3 bases, with 13 bases between. The germline V gene has CDR1 ENHRY and CDR2 SYGVKD. There are 14 residues in the CDR3. The CDR3 protein is CAISAPPGDYEQYF. In DNA form, the CDR3 reads TGTGCCATCAGTGCCCCCCCGGGAGACTACGAGCAGTACTTC.

The CDR3, as DNA: TGTGCCAGCAGCTTGGGCGGGACAGGGACTTTCTACGAGCAGTACTTC. Amino acid sequence: CASSLGGTGTFYEQYF. The rearrangement joins TRBV5-4 to TRBJ2-7; 9 bases map to TRBD1. CDR3 length equals 16 residues. Trimming removed 0 bases from V and 3 bases from J; junction bases left unmatched: 7. Germline V lookup: CDR1 SGHNT, CDR2 YYREEE (reference sequence).

The rearrangement joins TRBV6-1 to TRBJ2-3; no definite D call. Between the trimmed V and J ends, which lost 6 bases and 4 bases, there was a span of 14 bases. The length of the CDR3 is 14 residues. The germline V gene has CDR1 MNHNS and CDR2 SASEGT. The CDR3 region is CASRSSALADTQYF. CDR3 DNA: TGTGCCAGCAGGAGTTCTGCCCTAGCAGATACGCAGTATTTT.

This sequence joins TRBV19 and TRBJ1-2; 7 bases match TRBD1. Germline CDR1 LNHDA, CDR2 SQIVND (reference sequence). V shed 1 base and J 4 bases; nucleotides not matched to a gene: 12. The CDR3 consists of 17 residues. The CDR3 nucleotides are TGTGCCAGTAGTATAGGGGATGGGACAGAACAAGTCTATGGCTACACCTTC. Its protein is CASSIGDGTEQVYGYTF.

CDR3 sequence (DNA): TGTGCCAGCAGGGTGGGAGGTAATGAGCAGTTCTTC. Its translation is CASRVGGNEQFF. This chain connects TRBV2 to TRBJ2-1, with D possibly TRBD2 on 6 matching bases. Per the germline V gene, CDR1 is SNHLY and CDR2 is FYNNEI. The CDR3 contains 12 residues. Trimming stripped 6 bases from V and 7 bases from J, with 10 bases between. The full variable domain, completed using reference TRBV2 and TRBJ2-1, is EPEVTQTPSHQVTQMGQEVILRCVPISNHLYFYWYRQILGQKVEFLVSFYNNEISEKSEIFDDQFSVERPDGSNFTLKIRSTKLEDSAMYFCASRVGGNEQFFGPGTRLTVL.

V usage is TRBV7-9 and J usage is TRBJ1-1; TRBD1 aligns across 9 bases. The V gene's germline CDR1 is SEHNR and CDR2 FQNEAQ (reference sequence). Germline trimming cut 1 base from V and 0 bases from J; bases unmatched to any gene: 12. This CDR3 comprises 19 residues. The CDR3 reads CASSLDRWGDRDMNTEAFF. The CDR3 DNA sequence: TGTGCCAGCAGCTTAGATCGGTGGGGGGACAGGGATATGAACACTGAAGCTTTCTTT. The whole variable domain, filled in from reference TRBV7-9 and TRBJ1-1, reads DTGVSQNPRHKITKRGQNVTFRCDPISEHNRLYWYRQTLGQGPEFLTYFQNEAQLEKSRLLSDRFSAERPKGSFSTLEIQRTEQGDSAMYLCASSLDRWGDRDMNTEAFFGQGTRLTVV.

The V and J genes are TRBV14 and TRBJ2-7, with 10 nucleotides matching TRBD2. The junction had 7 bases not matched to a gene; V was cut back by 1 base and J by 4 bases. The CDR3 spans 16 residues. Looked up from germline, CDR1 is SGHDN and CDR2 is FVKESK. CDR3: CASSQVHWTSGYEQYF. The CDR3 DNA reads TGTGCCAGCAGCCAAGTTCATTGGACTAGCGGATACGAGCAGTACTTC.

The chain is built from TRBV5-6 and TRBJ1-3; D is ambiguous. The CDR3 is 13 residues long. Germline V gene lookup returns CDR1 SGHDT and CDR2 YYEEEE. Trimming removed 4 bases at V and 4 bases at J, with 9 bases between. The CDR3 sequence: CASSGVAGNTIYF. CDR3 in DNA: TGTGCCAGCAGCGGTGTAGCGGGAAACACCATATATTTT.

The gene calls are TRBV10-2 and TRBJ2-7; 11 positions agree with TRBD2. Trimming removed 3 bases from V and 5 bases from J; junction bases left unmatched: 6. The CDR3 contains 15 residues. CDR1 is WSHSY and CDR2 is SAAADI in the germline V gene. In nucleotides, the CDR3 is TGCGCCAGCAGTGACGGTGCTAGCGGGAGGAACGAGCAGTACTTC. Its translation: CASSDGASGRNEQYF.

The gene calls are TRBV29-1 and TRBJ2-4; 10 bases align to TRBD2. After removal of 5 bases from V and 4 bases from J, the junction contained 5 bases not matched to a gene. The CDR3 totals 14 residues. CDR1 and CDR2 from the germline V gene are SQVTM and ANQGSEA. CDR3 protein: CSVLERGGKNIQYF. Written as DNA, the CDR3 is TGCAGCGTTTTAGAGCGGGGGGGAAAAAACATTCAGTACTTC.